The 13 T cell receptor beta chains below all came from one sample that was sequenced in a study of T cell responses to AZD1222 COVID-19 vaccine. Sequencing was performed with immunoSEQ multiplex PCR; in TCRdb, only in-frame clones are kept and a portion is missing. This table has around 130,000 clones, roughly 92% appearing once. The sequences come from peripheral blood, collected on day 0 of AZD1222 vaccination. These receptors originate from an adult in good health.

The genes are TRBV6-5 and TRBJ1-5; D unclear. The CDR3 is 14 amino acids. CDR1 is MNHEY, CDR2 SVGAGI, per germline. V was pared by 6 bases and J by 4 bases, with 13 bases between. This chain's CDR3 is CASRPNRVNQPQHF. The DNA for the CDR3 is TGTGCCAGCAGACCGAACCGAGTAAATCAGCCCCAGCATTTT.

V is TRBV19 and J is TRBJ1-3; D is possibly TRBD1 (6 bases). CDR1 is LNHDA and CDR2 is SQIVND in the germline V gene (reference sequence). Trimming left V 4 bases short and J 0 bases short, with 13 bases between. This CDR3 has 16 amino acids. CDR3: CASSKPTGHSGNTIYF. CDR3 nucleotide sequence: TGTGCCAGTAGTAAGCCGACAGGTCACTCTGGAAACACCATATATTTT.

This chain uses TRBV4-2 with TRBJ1-2; 7 bases agree with TRBD1. Trimming took 1 base from V and 2 from J; bases not matched to a gene: 7. The CDR3 sequence is 16 residues long. Germline assignment: CDR1 LGHNA and CDR2 YNFKEQ. The chain's CDR3 is CASSQATTGENYGYTF. Here the CDR3 DNA reads TGTGCCAGCAGCCAAGCGACTACAGGGGAGAACTATGGCTACACCTTC.

V and J are TRBV7-9 and TRBJ1-4, with no clear D. The germline gives CDR1 SEHNR, CDR2 FQNEAQ (reference sequence). V lost 0 bases, J lost 6 bases, and 2 bases lay in between. The CDR3 runs to 12 residues. The CDR3 sequence: CASSLADEKLFF. As DNA, the CDR3 is TGTGCCAGCAGCTTAGCGGATGAAAAACTGTTTTTT.

The chain has TRBV9 and TRBJ1-3; no clear D gene. Trimming took off 0 bases at V and 0 bases at J, with 4 bases between the two ends. The CDR3 contains 14 residues. Germline V gene lookup returns CDR1 SGDLS and CDR2 YYNGEE. DNA for the CDR3: TGTGCCAGCAGCGTAGAGGGCTCTGGAAACACCATATATTTT. Translating it yields CASSVEGSGNTIYF.

This clone was observed a few times. J is TRBJ1-2 and V is TRBV3-1 (or the pseudogene TRBV3-2), with a tentative D call TRBD1 (6 bases). Germline assignment: CDR1 LGHDT and CDR2 YNNKEL (reference sequence). Trimming left V 2 bases short and J 10 bases short, with 17 bases between. The CDR3 has 14 amino acids. CDR3 protein: CASSQSDRLGNYTF. As DNA, the CDR3 is TGTGCCAGCAGCCAATCAGACAGGCTCGGGAACTACACCTTC.

The CDR3 DNA is TGTGCCAGCAGCTTACCAGGGGGCACTGAAGCTTTCTTT. Amino acid sequence: CASSLPGGTEAFF. The chain employs TRBV11-1 and TRBJ1-1; 7 positions match TRBD1. The germline V gene has CDR1 SGHAT and CDR2 FQDESV (reference sequence). The CDR3 is 13 amino acids. The V segment lost 2 bases and the J segment 4 bases; nucleotides outside the gene matches: 1.

The gene calls are TRBV24-1 and TRBJ2-1, with 10 bases identical to TRBD2. CDR3 length: 16 amino acids. The ends lost 9 bases at V and 3 bases at J; junction bases unmatched: 10. Germline V gene data show CDR1 as KGHDR and CDR2 as SFDVKD. CDR3: CATPPGLADHYNEQFF. The CDR3 DNA follows: TGTGCCACCCCCCCCGGACTAGCGGACCACTACAATGAGCAGTTCTTC.

The DNA of the CDR3 is TGTGCCAGCAGCGTAGAGGGAAGGGGAGGCTATGGCTACACCTTC. Protein product: CASSVEGRGGYGYTF. This chain connects TRBV9 to TRBJ1-2, with D possibly matching TRBD1 (5 bases). Germline CDR1 and CDR2: SGDLS and YYNGEE. Trimming took off 0 bases at V and 4 bases at J, with 13 bases between the two ends. The CDR3 has 15 residues.

The V call is TRBV5-1, the J call TRBJ2-5; 10 nucleotides match TRBD2. CDR1 is SGHRS and CDR2 is YFSETQ in the germline V gene. Trimming took 5 bases from V and 1 from J; bases not matched to a gene: 5. The CDR3 runs to 15 residues. The CDR3 region has the DNA TGCGCCAGCAGAGGGCTAGCGGGGGTCCAAGAGACCCAGTACTTC. Translation gives CASRGLAGVQETQYF.

The genes are TRBV5-4 and TRBJ1-3, with 7 bases that match TRBD1. Per germline, CDR1 SGHNT and CDR2 YYREEE (reference sequence). This CDR3 spans 15 amino acids. Unmatched junction bases numbered 4, after V lost 1 base and J lost 3 bases. The DNA for the CDR3 is TGTGCCAGCAGCTTGTTCCAGGGGGGTGGAAACACCATATATTTT. Protein sequence: CASSLFQGGGNTIYF.

The rearrangement uses TRBV6-5 and TRBJ2-2; TRBD1 might be the D (6 bases). V was clipped by 2 bases and J by 6 bases, with 13 bases between them. The germline V gene encodes CDR1 MNHEY and CDR2 SVGAGI. This CDR3 is 15 amino acids long. The CDR3 nucleotides read TGTGCCAGCAGTTACGATCTAGCAGGGGCCGGGGAGCTGTTTTTT. It encodes CASSYDLAGAGELFF.

The V gene is TRBV11-2, the J gene TRBJ2-5, with D tentatively TRBD1 (6 bases). Germline CDR1 reads SGHAT; CDR2 reads FQNNGV. Trimming took 5 bases from V and 4 from J, leaving 14 bases between them. CDR3 length equals 14 residues. CDR3 amino acids: CASSPRGGSETQYF. DNA for the CDR3: TGTGCCAGCAGCCCTAGAGGGGGTTCAGAGACCCAGTACTTC.